The T cell receptor (beta chain) under discussion was sequenced for a study of T cells after yellow fever vaccination (dated by TCRdb to between 2019 and 2020). Notes on the research overall: The SMART-Seq v4 Ultra Low Input RNA kit was used to prepare libraries from fractions with low cell numbers. To track T-cell clones before and after primary and booster YFV17D yellow fever vaccination, bulk TCR alpha and beta repertoires were sequenced longitudinally. Bulk PBMC replicates and cell subsets were isolated from blood drawn at multiple timepoints before and after both primary and secondary immunization. Two healthy male donors, one aged 18 to 29 and one aged 30 to 40 years, made up the cohort. What the research found in general, with its limitations: Compared with the primary T-cell response, the secondary T-cell response was faster but weaker, reaching its peak on day 5 rather than on day 15. Computational filtering was needed because FACS-sorted repertoires could contain abundant contaminating clonotypes from the bulk population. Because only two donors were included in the study, the extent to which the findings can be generalized is limited. Most clones expanded after primary vaccination were re-detected after the booster (just under 97% of CD4 and approximately 89% of CD8), suggesting broad memory maintenance. A small fraction of clonotypes appeared in both the CD4 and CD8 compartments, likely as a result of convergent recombination.

V is pared back by 9 bases and J by 2 bases, with 16 bases lying between the germline termini. From cysteine to phenylalanine, the CDR3 is 14 amino acids long. Here the CDR3 DNA is all that survives: 42 bases in frame from base 1. The germline V gene provides CDR1 SGHTA and CDR2 FQGTGA. TCR cDNA was synthesized by 5'RACE template switching, which introduced a universal primer site and unique molecular identifiers. Priming of cDNA synthesis was performed from both the TCR alpha and TCR beta constant segments. Library amplification involved two PCR steps, and the second step added sample barcodes and sequencing adapters. Sequencing of the libraries was done on either Illumina HiSeq 2500 (2x100 bp) or NovaSeq (2x150 bp). The authors' analysis ran thus. MIGEC handled demultiplexing of reads and collapsing into UMI consensus sequences, while MiXCR performed V(D)J alignment. Vaccine-responding clonotypes were defined with edgeR using replicate PBMC samples, requiring FDR below 0.01 and a log2 fold change above 5 up to day 15. Each bulk clonotype received a CD4 or CD8 identity based on whether the sequenced CD4 or CD8 repertoire contained that clonotype at higher abundance. The public reads were reanalyzed by TCRdb: fastp trimming at Q25, MiXCR alignment, in-frame beta chains only. Each CDR3 protein gets just one entry, which takes the most common genes and DNA from the rows behind it. The V and J calls, along with clone size, are taken from TCRdb and not from the paper's own processing. Within this sample are some 500,000 distinct CDR3 sequences, with approximately 13% of them counted one time only. The ten largest account for around 15% of the sample.

The treatment or condition label for this specimen denotes: live attenuated yellow fever vaccine strain. Two biological replicates of bulk PBMCs were collected at each blood-draw timepoint. A standard Ficoll-Paque protocol was used to isolate PBMCs from peripheral blood. RNA was extracted with TriZol from bulk PBMCs, CD4 and CD8 fractions, and dextramer-positive and dextramer-negative fractions. This clonotype was detected only a few times. The antigen this receptor binds is unknown. Base qualities are missing; no much larger clone stands one base away. The chain uses TRBV7-3 and TRBJ1-1, and possibly TRBD1, on 5 matching bases. This specimen consisted of PBMCs, obtained on the day of the yellow fever booster vaccination. The source of this sequence is a man aged 25 to 40 who received the YFV17D yellow fever vaccine. In nucleotide form, the sequence is TGTGCCAGTCGTCCAGGGAATGGCAACACTGAAGCTTTCTTT. This gives the protein CASRPGNGNTEAFF. The reference TRBV7-3 and TRBJ1-1 proteins fill in what lies around the CDR3, so the full variable domain reads GAGVSQTPSNKVTEKGKYVELRCDPISGHTALYWYRQSLGQGPEFLIYFQGTGAADDSGLPNDRFFAVRPEGSVSTLKIQRTERGDSAVYLCASRPGNGNTEAFFGQGTRLTVV.